This T cell receptor (beta chain) was captured in a study of blood T cell repertoires in COVID-19. Background on the study: Samples taken during acute and convalescent COVID-19 were collected in the United States, Italy and Spain.

Here immunoSEQ multiplex PCR was the method, and the copy in TCRdb shows in-frame clones only, minus some. The repertoire holds under 400,000 clones, with 70% to 90% as singletons. This CDR3 region has 14 residues. Losses at the gene ends were 0 bases for V and 3 bases for J; bases not matched to a gene: 0. In germline, CDR1 is MNHNS, CDR2 SASEGT. The receptor's source is a woman aged 25 to 39 with COVID-19, enrolled during active disease. The source material was peripheral blood. The gene calls are TRBV6-1 and TRBJ2-5; 8 bases fit TRBD1. This CDR3 reads CASSEADREETQYF. CDR3 nucleotide sequence: TGTGCCAGCAGTGAAGCGGACAGGGAAGAGACCCAGTACTTC.